This T cell receptor beta chain was sequenced for a study of shared clonotypes between healthy human individuals. In the study overall: Plates per donor: three CD4 naive, three CD4 memory, two CD8 naive, one CD8 memory. General study findings and limits: Clonotypes that were shared across a handful of donors made up approximately 5.1% of naive CD4 clonotypes.

Of note for this clone: Its cognate antigen is unknown.

Trimming cost V 2 bases and J 7 bases, with 12 bases left between them. The CDR3 length is 13 residues. Germline CDR1 reads GTSNPN; CDR2 reads SVGIG (reference sequence). Libraries were prepared by immunoSEQ multiplex PCR; TCRdb keeps only in-frame clonotypes and omits some of them. Found here are over 2 million clones, about 95% of them singletons; the top ten hold more than 0.1%. The receptor was isolated from a man aged 18 to 29 in good health. This chain uses TRBV30 with TRBJ2-4; D is unclear. Sequencing input: naive CD4+ T cells sorted from blood. The subset: CD45RA+ positively selected. CDR3 nucleotides: TGTGCCTGGAGTACCCCCCTGACGAACATTCAGTACTTC. This translates into CAWSTPLTNIQYF.